Listed below are T cell receptor beta chains from one sample, sequenced in a study of post-analysis software for immune sequencing data. Via MiXCR, TCRdb re-called the PCR reads, giving one row per CDR3 protein. The sample includes about 810,000 distinct CDR3 sequences, 53% seen only once; the top ten take roughly 4.4%. Material: blood. These receptor sequences come from a girl aged 5-17 years with multiple sclerosis. Both conserved end residues are part of each CDR3. The D gene is left open where the match is weak. Size tells how often a clone was seen (once, few, many) or the class of an expanded clone, and some rows leave it out.

CDR3: CVSSQGPAGGAYEQYF
DNA: TGCGTCAGCAGCCAAGGCCCGGCAGGGGGCGCTTACGAGCAGTACTTC
J: TRBJ2-7
D: TRBD1
V: TRBV4-1
size: NA

CDR3: CASSQDRVRGNEQFF
DNA: TGTGCCAGCAGCCAAGATAGGGTGAGGGGCAATGAGCAGTTCTTC
J: TRBJ2-1
D: NA
V: TRBV3-1
size: NA

CDR3: CASRAGLAGARDTQYF
DNA: TGTGCCAGCAGGGCTGGACTAGCGGGAGCCAGAGATACGCAGTATTTT
J: TRBJ2-3
D: TRBD2
V: TRBV12-3/TRBV12-4
size: once

CDR3: CSVEFGADTQYF
DNA: TGCAGCGTTGAATTCGGCGCAGATACGCAGTATTTT
J: TRBJ2-3
D: NA
V: TRBV29-1
size: few

CDR3: CASSFAGQRQYF
DNA: TGTGCCAGCAGTTTCGCCGGACAGAGGCAGTATTTT
J: TRBJ2-3
D: NA
V: TRBV27
size: few

CDR3: CASSFRDFPTDTQYF
DNA: TGTGCCAGCAGCTTCAGGGACTTTCCCACAGATACGCAGTATTTT
J: TRBJ2-3
D: NA
V: TRBV5-6
size: NA

CDR3: CASSTGTASYPNYGYTF
DNA: TGTGCCAGCAGTACCGGAACAGCCTCCTACCCAAACTATGGCTACACCTTC
J: TRBJ1-2
D: NA
V: TRBV6-6
size: NA

CDR3: CSVEGGHHEQYF
DNA: TGCAGCGTTGAGGGAGGACACCACGAGCAGTACTTC
J: TRBJ2-7
D: NA
V: TRBV29-1
size: few

CDR3: CASSQGSGSRIGELFF
DNA: TGTGCCAGCAGCCAAGGGTCCGGGAGTAGGATCGGGGAGCTGTTTTTT
J: TRBJ2-2
D: NA
V: TRBV3-1
size: NA

CDR3: CASGLVYNEQFF
DNA: TGTGCCAGCGGCTTAGTCTACAATGAGCAGTTCTTC
J: TRBJ2-1
D: NA
V: TRBV6-5
size: NA

CDR3: CASSLDINQPQHF
DNA: TGTGCCAGCAGTTTGGACATCAATCAGCCCCAGCATTTT
J: TRBJ1-5
D: NA
V: TRBV12-3/TRBV12-4
size: few

CDR3: CSAREGQLLNYGYTF
DNA: TGCAGTGCTAGGGAAGGACAGTTGCTTAACTATGGCTACACCTTC
J: TRBJ1-2
D: NA
V: TRBV20-1
size: NA

CDR3: CASSLEGGNSYNEQYF
DNA: TGCGCCAGCAGCTTGGAAGGGGGCAATTCCTACAATGAGCAGTACTTC
J: TRBJ2-7
D: TRBD1
V: TRBV5-1
size: NA

CDR3: CASSYDGNNSPLHF
DNA: TGTGCCAGCAGCTACGACGGAAATAATTCACCCCTCCACTTT
J: TRBJ1-6
D: NA
V: TRBV5-6
size: NA

CDR3: CASSYSEKANTEAFF
DNA: TGTGCCAGCAGTTACTCAGAAAAGGCGAACACTGAAGCTTTCTTT
J: TRBJ1-1
D: NA
V: TRBV6-5
size: few